The TCR beta chain under discussion was sequenced for a study of blood T cell repertoires in COVID-19. The overall study: Spain, Italy and the United States supplied samples that represented acute and convalescent COVID-19. T cells, B-cell-depleted T cells, or PBMCs supplied cDNA or gDNA.

The germline CDR1 and CDR2 sequences are MNHEY and SVGAGI. The CDR3 totals 13 residues. V shed 6 bases and J 1 base; nucleotides not matched to a gene: 2. Original analysis: Amplified reference gene primers provided the basis for estimating nucleated cell counts. Profiled with immunoSEQ multiplex PCR; TCRdb holds only in-frame clones, not every one. The DNA gave D and trimming, while V, J and clone size come from that table. The profile shows under 250,000 clones, about four fifths of them singletons. The TCR originated in a woman aged 40 to 49 with acute or convalescent COVID-19. The specimen was peripheral blood. The rearrangement links TRBV6-5 to TRBJ1-1; TRBD1 matches 7 bases. CDR3 bases: TGTGCCAGCAGGACAGGGCCGAACACTGAAGCTTTCTTT. Translation gives CASRTGPNTEAFF.